This T cell receptor (beta chain) came from a study of technical replicates of blood from several donors. Trimming removed 4 bases at V and 4 bases at J, with 16 bases between. CDR3 size: 15 residues. Germline V lookup: CDR1 LNHDA, CDR2 SQIVND (reference sequence). Data came from immunoSEQ multiplex PCR; TCRdb stores just in-frame clones and leaves some out. Of roughly 97,000 clones in the sample, approximately 96% were seen once. The sequence came from a human donor in good health. The chain couples TRBV19 to TRBJ1-2; D call uncertain. Sequencing was performed on T cells isolated from PBMCs. In DNA form, the CDR3 reads TGTGCCAGTAGTACCCTACTGGGAGATTTCTATGGCTACACCTTC. It yields the protein CASSTLLGDFYGYTF.